Following are 30 T cell receptor beta chains from one sample sequenced in a study of CD8 T cells in Susac syndrome (dated by TCRdb to about 2019). Library method: the immunoSEQ multiplex PCR assay. RNA was extracted with the RNeasy kit and about 0.45 to 1 ug was reverse transcribed using random hexamers. The public reads were reprocessed in TCRdb via fastp at Q25 and MiXCR, keeping in-frame beta chains. Duplicate CDR3 protein sequences are folded into a single record with the most common DNA and genes. For this sample the table gives 160,000 or so distinct CDR3 sequences, of which 85% to 95% were detected only once. About 0.16% of the sample goes to the ten largest clones. The sample taken for sequencing was CD4+ T cells from PBMCs. All receptors come from a human donor with Susac syndrome.

The chain combines TRBV29-1 with TRBJ2-1; weak D call: TRBD2 (5 bases). V lost 7 bases and J 5 bases, leaving 18 bases between the germline ends. The length of the CDR3 is 14 residues. Germline CDR1 and CDR2: SQVTM and ANQGSEA. CDR3 amino acids: CSGLPPGLNNEQFF. The CDR3 coding sequence is TGCAGCGGCCTTCCCCCGGGGTTAAACAATGAGCAGTTCTTC.

The V gene is TRBV19, the J gene TRBJ2-7, with unresolved D. Germline CDR1 and CDR2: LNHDA and SQIVND (reference sequence). This CDR3 has 14 amino acids. Trimming removed 6 bases at V and 2 bases at J, with 14 bases between. The CDR3 loop is CASSEERFAYEQYF. CDR3 coding DNA: TGTGCCAGTAGCGAGGAGAGGTTTGCCTACGAGCAGTACTTC.

The chain carries TRBV9 and TRBJ1-1, with 7 bases identical to TRBD1. Germline CDR1 and CDR2: SGDLS and YYNGEE. V was clipped by 4 bases and J by 2 bases; unmatched bases: 8. CDR3 size: 15 residues. DNA of the CDR3: TGTGCCAGCAGCCTAACCGGGACAGACAACACTGAAGCTTTCTTT. It codes for CASSLTGTDNTEAFF.

The V call is TRBV2, the J call TRBJ1-2; TRBD1 aligns across 7 bases. V was pared by 7 bases and J by 4 bases, with 6 bases of the junction left unmatched. The CDR3 is 13 amino acids. Germline CDR1 reads SNHLY; CDR2 reads FYNNEI. As DNA, the CDR3 is TGTGCCAGCAAGGGGGACAGTTCCTATGGCTACACCTTC. It yields the protein CASKGDSSYGYTF.

The CDR3 protein is CASSPAVRGNYEQYF. DNA of the CDR3: TGCGCCAGCAGCCCGGCAGTTCGGGGCAACTACGAGCAGTACTTC. The chain uses TRBV5-1 and TRBJ2-7; D may match TRBD1 or TRBD2 (5 bases each). V lost 4 bases and J 3 bases, leaving 17 bases between the germline ends. This CDR3 is built from 15 residues. Germline CDR1 SGHRS, CDR2 YFSETQ.

The V and J genes are TRBV4-1 and TRBJ1-4; 7 bases agree with TRBD1. The CDR3 has 16 residues. Germline loops: CDR1 MGHRA, CDR2 YSYEKL. The trim removed 3 bases at V and 4 bases at J, leaving 8 bases unmatched. CDR3 nucleotide sequence: TGCGCCAGCAGCCAGACCGGGACAGCACTTAATGAAAAACTGTTTTTT. This encodes CASSQTGTALNEKLFF.

The rearrangement uses TRBV12-3 or TRBV12-4 and TRBJ1-6, with D perhaps matching TRBD1 (5 bases). This CDR3 is 14 amino acids long. V was clipped by 5 bases and J by 5 bases, with 10 bases between them. The CDR3 sequence: CASSPGGNNSPLHF. CDR3 nucleotides: TGTGCCAGCAGTCCGGGGGGTAATAATTCACCCCTCCACTTT.

This sequence joins TRBV6-2 or TRBV6-3 and TRBJ2-3, with 8 bases fitting TRBD1. The V gene end was trimmed by 5 bases and the J gene end by 2 bases; junction bases not matched to a gene: 6. Germline V CDR1 and CDR2: MNHEY, SVGEGT. The CDR3 spans 15 residues. This chain's CDR3 is CASSTGQGPTDTQYF. CDR3 DNA sequence: TGTGCCAGCAGTACCGGACAGGGTCCCACAGATACGCAGTATTTT.

The chain is built from TRBV7-2 and TRBJ1-1; D not certain. The CDR3 covers 11 residues. Germline CDR1 is SGHTA and CDR2 is FQGNSA. Trimming removed 1 base from V and 10 bases from J, with 7 bases in between. The CDR3 loop reads CASSLDAVAFF. CDR3 nucleotide sequence: TGTGCCAGCAGCTTAGATGCGGTAGCTTTCTTT.

This clonotype was observed once. V is TRBV5-4 and J is TRBJ2-1, with 7 bases identical to TRBD1. The V gene's germline CDR1 is SGHNT and CDR2 YYREEE (reference sequence). Trimming at V came to 4 bases and at J to 9 bases, leaving 4 bases not matched to a gene. This CDR3 has 12 amino acids. CDR3: CASSPRDSEQFF. The DNA for the CDR3 is TGTGCCAGCAGCCCCCGGGACAGTGAGCAGTTCTTC.

This rearrangement joins TRBV9 to TRBJ1-4; 8 positions agree with TRBD1. Germline trimming cut 2 bases from V and 6 bases from J; bases unmatched to any gene: 3. This CDR3 comprises 14 residues. Germline values: CDR1 SGDLS, CDR2 YYNGEE. CDR3 region: CASSVGTGDEKLFF. The CDR3 DNA reads as TGTGCCAGCAGCGTTGGGACAGGAGATGAAAAACTGTTTTTT.

The rearrangement links TRBV20-1 to TRBJ1-5; 7 nucleotides line up with TRBD1. CDR3 size: 14 residues. Germline lookup yields CDR1 DFQATT and CDR2 SNEGSKA (reference sequence). The V segment lost 5 bases and the J segment 7 bases; nucleotides outside the gene matches: 11. The CDR3 DNA sequence: TGCAGTGCTCCTACAGGGGAAGGTGGGCAGCCCCAGCATTTT. Translated: CSAPTGEGGQPQHF.

V is TRBV29-1 and J is TRBJ1-2; D not resolved. CDR3 length equals 12 residues. CDR1 and CDR2 (germline): SQVTM, ANQGSEA. V was pared by 5 bases and J by 2 bases, with 9 bases between. This CDR3 is CSVRTGNYGYTF. CDR3 DNA: TGCAGCGTTCGGACTGGGAACTATGGCTACACCTTC.

The chain carries TRBV7-2 and TRBJ2-1; 11 bases align to TRBD2. After removal of 5 bases from V and 8 bases from J, the junction contained 11 bases not matched to a gene. Germline assignment: CDR1 SGHTA and CDR2 FQGNSA. This CDR3 has 16 residues. Here the CDR3 DNA reads TGTGCCAGCAGCCGAAGTAGCGGGGGGGCCAGCTATGAGCAGTTCTTC. Protein: CASSRSSGGASYEQFF.

The chain couples TRBV12-5 to TRBJ2-6; 8 bases match TRBD1. The germline gives CDR1 LGHNT, CDR2 FRNRAP. The CDR3 is made up of 15 amino acids. V lost 6 bases to trimming and J lost 10 bases; unmatched junction nucleotides: 11. The CDR3 reads CASGRVTGVANVLTF. In DNA form, the CDR3 reads TGTGCTAGTGGCCGCGTGACAGGGGTGGCTAACGTCCTGACTTTC.

This chain connects TRBV19 to TRBJ1-6; D is uncertain. With 4 bases removed from V and 10 bases from J, the gap between germline ends came to 17 bases. This CDR3 is built from 15 residues. The germline V gene has CDR1 LNHDA and CDR2 SQIVND (reference sequence). The CDR3: CASSSGGGMGSPLHF. The CDR3 DNA reads as TGTGCCAGTAGTAGCGGCGGAGGAATGGGATCACCCCTCCACTTT.

The chain joins TRBV4-2 to TRBJ2-1, with 7 bases aligning to TRBD2. J gave up 0 bases and V 1 base, and 9 bases lay outside the gene matches. The CDR3 extends over 18 amino acids. Germline V CDR1 and CDR2: LGHNA, YNFKEQ. CDR3 nucleotides: TGTGCCAGCAGCCAAGGCCCGAGCGGGGAGCTCTCCTACAATGAGCAGTTCTTC. Amino acids: CASSQGPSGELSYNEQFF.

The rearrangement uses TRBV9 and TRBJ1-2; maybe TRBD1 (6 bases). V lost 0 bases and J 8 bases, leaving 11 bases between the germline ends. Germline CDR1 and CDR2: SGDLS and YYNGEE. This CDR3 contains 13 residues. CDR3 sequence reads: CASSVGQDWGYTF. CDR3 nucleotides: TGTGCCAGCAGCGTAGGACAGGACTGGGGCTACACCTTC.

The chain is built from TRBV29-1 and TRBJ2-1, with D tentatively TRBD1 or TRBD2 (5 bases each). Trimming took off 2 bases at V and 9 bases at J, with 11 bases between the two ends. The CDR3 consists of 12 residues. Germline lookup yields CDR1 SQVTM and CDR2 ANQGSEA. This CDR3 reads CSVERGASEQFF. The CDR3 coding sequence is TGCAGCGTTGAACGAGGGGCCAGTGAGCAGTTCTTC.

The J gene is TRBJ2-3, the V gene TRBV20-1; 8 positions match TRBD1. The trim removed 5 bases at V and 3 bases at J, leaving 4 bases unmatched. The CDR3 has 13 amino acids. The germline V gene has CDR1 DFQATT and CDR2 SNEGSKA (reference sequence). The CDR3 spells CSAWGQATDTQYF. Written as DNA, the CDR3 is TGCAGTGCTTGGGGACAGGCAACAGATACGCAGTATTTT.

The V gene is TRBV3-1, the J gene TRBJ2-7; TRBD2 agrees at 9 bases. Trimming took 4 bases from V and 0 from J; bases not matched to a gene: 7. This CDR3 has 16 residues. CDR1 is LGHDT, CDR2 YNNKEL, per germline (reference sequence). Here the CDR3 reads CASSPSALAGSYEQYF. The CDR3 DNA follows: TGTGCCAGCAGCCCAAGCGCACTAGCGGGCTCCTACGAGCAGTACTTC.

The genes are TRBV12-3 or TRBV12-4 and TRBJ2-7, with D perhaps TRBD1 (5 bases). Trimming left V 2 bases short and J 5 bases short, with 16 bases between. The CDR3 contains 15 residues. The DNA of the CDR3 is TGTGCCAGCAGTTTATTTTCTGGCAGGGTGAACGAGCAGTACTTC. It is translated as CASSLFSGRVNEQYF.

The rearrangement links TRBV12-3 or TRBV12-4 to TRBJ1-5; D possibly corresponds to TRBD1 (5 bases). V was cut by 3 bases and J by 0 bases, with 12 bases left in between. CDR3 length: 16 residues. Here the CDR3 reads CASSFGGDPSNQPQHF. CDR3 DNA sequence: TGTGCCAGCAGTTTCGGGGGAGATCCTAGCAATCAGCCCCAGCATTTT.

This chain connects TRBV6-5 to TRBJ2-2; TRBD2 might be the D (6 bases). CDR3 length: 15 residues. Trimming removed 7 bases from V and 4 bases from J, with 16 bases in between. The germline gives CDR1 MNHEY, CDR2 SVGAGI. CDR3 region: CASTAEGRVTGELFF. For the CDR3, the DNA is TGTGCCAGCACCGCGGAGGGGCGGGTCACCGGGGAGCTGTTTTTT.

The chain joins TRBV6-4 to TRBJ2-2; TRBD2 might be the D (6 bases). Trimming stripped 8 bases from V and 5 bases from J, with 12 bases between. Germline V CDR1 and CDR2: MRHNA, SNTAGT. There are 13 residues in the CDR3. CDR3 in DNA: TGTGCCAGCGCTAGCGTGCTTACCGGGGAGCTGTTTTTT. This encodes CASASVLTGELFF.

This clonotype occurred once. The rearrangement links TRBV27 to TRBJ1-2; D uncertain. V lost 4 bases and J lost 2, with 11 bases in between. Germline CDR1 and CDR2: MNHEY and SMNVEV (reference sequence). This CDR3 has 14 residues. In DNA, the CDR3 is TGTGCCAGCAGTTCGTACGGCCAGAACTATGGCTACACCTTC. Translating gives CASSSYGQNYGYTF.

CDR3 coding DNA: TGCAGTGCTAGGCGGGATGAGCCTGAAGCTTTCTTT. It yields the protein CSARRDEPEAFF. The V gene is TRBV20-1, the J gene TRBJ1-1; no clear D gene. The germline gives CDR1 DFQATT, CDR2 SNEGSKA (reference sequence). V lost 3 bases and J lost 6, with 11 bases in between. The CDR3 is 12 residues long.

This clonotype came up once. The chain links TRBV29-1 to TRBJ2-2; TRBD1 or TRBD2 may be the D gene (6 bases each). Germline V gives CDR1 SQVTM, CDR2 ANQGSEA. With 7 bases removed from V and 4 bases from J, the gap between germline ends came to 16 bases. CDR3 length: 14 residues. CDR3 sequence: CSALRGQITGELFF. The CDR3 DNA is TGCAGCGCCCTCCGGGGGCAGATCACCGGGGAGCTGTTTTTT.

This chain joins TRBV20-1 and TRBJ1-5, with D unresolved. With 2 bases removed from V and 7 bases from J, the gap between germline ends came to 9 bases. The CDR3 length is 12 residues. CDR1 is DFQATT, CDR2 SNEGSKA, per germline (reference sequence). CDR3 loop: CSARKGTQPQHF. The DNA of the CDR3 is TGCAGTGCTAGAAAAGGTACACAGCCCCAGCATTTT.

The genes are TRBV6-5 and TRBJ1-1; no definite D call. Germline V gene sequence: CDR1 MNHEY, CDR2 SVGAGI. The CDR3 extends over 15 amino acids. V dropped 2 bases and J dropped 2 bases, with 12 bases sitting between them. CDR3 in amino acids: CASSYDGVANTEAFF. The CDR3 DNA follows: TGTGCCAGCAGTTACGATGGGGTGGCTAACACTGAAGCTTTCTTT.